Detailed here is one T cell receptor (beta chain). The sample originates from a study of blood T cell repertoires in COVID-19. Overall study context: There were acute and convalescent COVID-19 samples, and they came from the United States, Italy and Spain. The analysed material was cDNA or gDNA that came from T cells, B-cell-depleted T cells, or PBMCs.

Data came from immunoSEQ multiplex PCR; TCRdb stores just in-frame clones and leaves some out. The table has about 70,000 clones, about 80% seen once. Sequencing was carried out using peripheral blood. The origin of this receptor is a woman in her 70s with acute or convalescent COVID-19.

The CDR3 DNA sequence: TGTGCCGCGGGGGCAAGCTACGAGCAGTACTTC. It encodes CAAGASYEQYF. The chain links TRBV10-3 to TRBJ2-7; perhaps TRBD2 as D (7 bases). This CDR3 is built from 11 residues. Looked up from germline, CDR1 is ENHRY and CDR2 is SYGVKD. The V and J ends lost 11 bases and 3 bases respectively, with 11 bases between them.